This TCR beta chain was retrieved from a study of CD8 T cells in ankylosing spondylitis. Findings and limits, study-wide: Some motif variants had been reported before (in reactive arthritis synovial fluid and blood). Enrichment of disease-linked clones was reportedly significant in matched ankylosing spondylitis synovial fluid. Among TCR beta sequences, a motif of roughly 8 highly homologous variants appeared characteristic of ankylosing spondylitis blood. Disease-linked clones were found to be CD8+ and relatively rare in peripheral blood.

Each CDR3 protein is one row after TCRdb ran MiXCR on the 5' RACE reads. The sample shows just over 350,000 distinct CDR3 sequences, roughly 20% of them seen only once. In regard to this clonotype: Its antigen is unidentified.

This CDR3 is 15 amino acids long. Germline CDR1 is SGHTA and CDR2 is FQGTGA. The J segment lost 5 bases and the V segment lost 4 bases, leaving 9 bases of the junction unmatched. V is TRBV7-3 and J is TRBJ2-7; 9 nucleotides match TRBD1. The TCR comes from a male donor with ankylosing spondylitis or in good health (not recorded which). Sequencing was performed on blood, either unsorted or a sorted T cell fraction (not recorded which). CDR3 DNA sequence: TGTGCCAGCAGCTACGTCCGGGACAGGGACCACGAGCAGTACTTC. Translation gives CASSYVRDRDHEQYF.